The clone carrying this T cell receptor beta chain has ten or more counts. Its specificity is not known. These data are taken from a study of T cells in Graves' hyperthyroidism and ophthalmopathy. Whole-study results and caveats: Onset of ophthalmopathy came a median approximately 6 months after the model predicted it. A 13 V-J signature model discriminated ophthalmopathy versus stable hyperthyroidism.

Using RNA transcripts as the source, TCR beta CDR3 regions were amplified. The TCR CDR3 first-round RT-PCR relied on the HTBI primer set. TCRdb re-called the multiplex PCR reads with MiXCR, one entry per CDR3 protein. The table lists hundreds of thousands of distinct CDR3 sequences, 15% to 17% of them singletons, with approximately 14% in the top ten. Trimming left V 4 bases short and J 11 bases short, with 22 bases between. CDR3 size: 15 residues. In germline, CDR1 is KGHDR, CDR2 SFDVKD. Disease duration under 2 months; hyperthyroidism patients were aged 18 to 65. Sequencing was performed on blood. This receptor was taken from a woman aged 18-29 years with Graves' hyperthyroidism. The chain links TRBV24-1 to TRBJ1-1; a weak D match, TRBD1 (5 bases). CDR3 residues: CATSESGTLPGGAFF. The CDR3 DNA sequence: TGTGCCACCAGTGAGTCCGGGACCTTGCCCGGAGGGGCTTTCTTT.